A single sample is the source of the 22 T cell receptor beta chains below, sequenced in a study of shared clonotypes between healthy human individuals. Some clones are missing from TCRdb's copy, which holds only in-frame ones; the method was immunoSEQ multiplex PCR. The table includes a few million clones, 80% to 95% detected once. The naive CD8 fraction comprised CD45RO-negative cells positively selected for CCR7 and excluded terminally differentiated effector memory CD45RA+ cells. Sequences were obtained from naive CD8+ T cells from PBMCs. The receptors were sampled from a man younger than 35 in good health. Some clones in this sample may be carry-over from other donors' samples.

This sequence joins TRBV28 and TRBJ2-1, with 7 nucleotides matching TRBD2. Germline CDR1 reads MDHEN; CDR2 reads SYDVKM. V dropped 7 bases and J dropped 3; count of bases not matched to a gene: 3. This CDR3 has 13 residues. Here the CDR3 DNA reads TGTGCCAGCATTAGGGAGGGCTACAATGAGCAGTTCTTC. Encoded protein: CASIREGYNEQFF.

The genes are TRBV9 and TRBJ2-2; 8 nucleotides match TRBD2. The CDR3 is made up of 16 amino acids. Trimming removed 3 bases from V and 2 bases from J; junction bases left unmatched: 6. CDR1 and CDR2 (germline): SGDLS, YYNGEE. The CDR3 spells CASSAGGTPNTGELFF. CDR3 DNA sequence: TGTGCCAGCAGCGCGGGGGGGACTCCTAACACCGGGGAGCTGTTTTTT.

CDR3 sequence (DNA): TGTGCCAGCTCACCACCGTATGGGGTCGAGCAGTACTTC. Residues: CASSPPYGVEQYF. This rearrangement joins TRBV18 to TRBJ2-7, with unresolved D. V shed 0 bases and J shed 6 bases, with 9 bases lying between them. The CDR3 loop spans 13 amino acids. The germline V gene encodes CDR1 KGHSH and CDR2 LQKENI.

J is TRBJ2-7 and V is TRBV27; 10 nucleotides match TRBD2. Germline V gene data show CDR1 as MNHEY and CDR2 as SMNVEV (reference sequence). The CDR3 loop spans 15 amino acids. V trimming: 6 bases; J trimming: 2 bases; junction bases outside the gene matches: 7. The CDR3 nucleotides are TGTGCCAGCAGGCAGGCTGGACTAGCGGCCTACGAGCAGTACTTC. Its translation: CASRQAGLAAYEQYF.

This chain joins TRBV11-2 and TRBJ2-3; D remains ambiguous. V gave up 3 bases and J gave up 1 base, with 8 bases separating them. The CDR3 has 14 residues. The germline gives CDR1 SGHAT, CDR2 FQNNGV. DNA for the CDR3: TGTGCCAGCAGCTTCTCGTCGGGCACAGATACGCAGTATTTT. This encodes CASSFSSGTDTQYF.

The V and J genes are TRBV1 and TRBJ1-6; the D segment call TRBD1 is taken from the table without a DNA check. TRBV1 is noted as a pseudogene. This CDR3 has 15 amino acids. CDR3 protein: CTSSHRDRGNSPLHF. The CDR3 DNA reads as TGCACCAGCAGCCACCGGGACAGGGGGAATTCACCCCTCCACTTT.

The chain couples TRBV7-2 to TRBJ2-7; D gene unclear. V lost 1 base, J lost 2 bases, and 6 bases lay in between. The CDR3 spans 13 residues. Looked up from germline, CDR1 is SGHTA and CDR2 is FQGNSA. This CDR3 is CASSLVGTYEQYF. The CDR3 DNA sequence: TGTGCCAGCAGCTTAGTGGGCACCTACGAGCAGTACTTC.

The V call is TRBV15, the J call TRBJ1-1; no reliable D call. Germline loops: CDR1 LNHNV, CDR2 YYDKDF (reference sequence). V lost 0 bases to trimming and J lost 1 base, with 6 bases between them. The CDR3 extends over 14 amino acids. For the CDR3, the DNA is TGTGCCACCAGCAGAGATTTTCCGAACACTGAAGCTTTCTTT. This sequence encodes CATSRDFPNTEAFF. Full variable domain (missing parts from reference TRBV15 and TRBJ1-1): DAMVIQNPRYQVTQFGKPVTLSCSQTLNHNVMYWYQQKSSQAPKLLFHYYDKDFNNEADTPDNFQSRRPNTSFCFLDIRSPGLGDTAMYLCATSRDFPNTEAFFGQGTRLTVV.

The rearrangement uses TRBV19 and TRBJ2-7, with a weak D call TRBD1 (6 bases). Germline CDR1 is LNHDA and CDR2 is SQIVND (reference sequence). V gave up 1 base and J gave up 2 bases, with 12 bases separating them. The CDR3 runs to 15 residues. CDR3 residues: CASSIGQTGPYEQYF. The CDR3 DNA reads TGTGCCAGTAGTATAGGGCAGACAGGCCCCTACGAGCAGTACTTC.

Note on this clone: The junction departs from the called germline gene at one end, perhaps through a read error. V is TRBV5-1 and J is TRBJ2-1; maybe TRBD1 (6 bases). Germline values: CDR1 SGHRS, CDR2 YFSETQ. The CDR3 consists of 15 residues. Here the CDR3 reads CASGFGDQGYNEQFF. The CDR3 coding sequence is TGCGCCAGCGGCTTCGGGGACCAGGGGTACAATGAGCAGTTCTTC.

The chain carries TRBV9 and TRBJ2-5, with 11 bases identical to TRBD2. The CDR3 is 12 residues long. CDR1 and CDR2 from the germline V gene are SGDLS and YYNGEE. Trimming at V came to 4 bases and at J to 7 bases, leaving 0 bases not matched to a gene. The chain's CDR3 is CASSLAGGTQYF. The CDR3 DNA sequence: TGTGCCAGCAGCCTAGCGGGAGGGACCCAGTACTTC.

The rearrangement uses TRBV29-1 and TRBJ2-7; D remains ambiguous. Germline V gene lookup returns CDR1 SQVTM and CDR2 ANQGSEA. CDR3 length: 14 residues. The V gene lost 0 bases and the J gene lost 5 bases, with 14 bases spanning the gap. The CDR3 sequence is CSVEDSDLGHEQYF. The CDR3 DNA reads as TGCAGCGTTGAAGATTCGGACCTCGGTCACGAGCAGTACTTC.

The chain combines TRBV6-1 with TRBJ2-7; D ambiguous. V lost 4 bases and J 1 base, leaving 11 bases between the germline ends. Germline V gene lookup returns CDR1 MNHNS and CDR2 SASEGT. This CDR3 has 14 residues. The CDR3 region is CASSGLGFSYEQYF. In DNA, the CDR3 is TGTGCCAGCAGTGGTTTAGGCTTTTCCTACGAGCAGTACTTC.

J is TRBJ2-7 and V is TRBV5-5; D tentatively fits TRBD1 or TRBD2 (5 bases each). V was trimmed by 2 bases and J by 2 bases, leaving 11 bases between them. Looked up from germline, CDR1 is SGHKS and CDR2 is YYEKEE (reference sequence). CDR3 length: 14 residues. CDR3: CASSFRDRTYEQYF. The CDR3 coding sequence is TGTGCCAGCAGCTTCCGGGACCGCACCTACGAGCAGTACTTC.

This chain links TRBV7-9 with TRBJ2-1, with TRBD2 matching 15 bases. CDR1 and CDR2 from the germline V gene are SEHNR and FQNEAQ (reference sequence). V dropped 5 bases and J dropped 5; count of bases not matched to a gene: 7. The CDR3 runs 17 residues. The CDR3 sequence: CASSPRTSGRANNEQFF. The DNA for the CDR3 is TGTGCCAGCAGCCCCCGGACTAGCGGGAGGGCTAACAATGAGCAGTTCTTC.

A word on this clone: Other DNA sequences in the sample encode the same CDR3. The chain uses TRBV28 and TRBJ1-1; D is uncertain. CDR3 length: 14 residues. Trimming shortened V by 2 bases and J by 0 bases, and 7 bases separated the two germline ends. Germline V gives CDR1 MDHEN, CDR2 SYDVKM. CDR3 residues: CASSLGVMNTEAFF. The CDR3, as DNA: TGTGCCAGCAGTTTAGGGGTCATGAACACTGAAGCTTTCTTT.

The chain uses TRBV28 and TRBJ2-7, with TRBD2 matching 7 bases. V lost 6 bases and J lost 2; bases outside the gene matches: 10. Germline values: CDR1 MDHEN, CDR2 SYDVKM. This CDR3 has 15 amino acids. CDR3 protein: CASSPGREYAYEQYF. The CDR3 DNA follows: TGTGCCAGCAGCCCGGGGCGGGAGTACGCCTACGAGCAGTACTTC.

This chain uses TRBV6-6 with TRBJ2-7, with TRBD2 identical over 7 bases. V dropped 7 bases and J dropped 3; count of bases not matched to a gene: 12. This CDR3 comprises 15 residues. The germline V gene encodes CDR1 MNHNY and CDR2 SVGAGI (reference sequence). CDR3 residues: CASKGPGSGGYEQYF. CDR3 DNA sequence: TGTGCCAGCAAAGGGCCGGGATCGGGGGGCTACGAGCAGTACTTC.

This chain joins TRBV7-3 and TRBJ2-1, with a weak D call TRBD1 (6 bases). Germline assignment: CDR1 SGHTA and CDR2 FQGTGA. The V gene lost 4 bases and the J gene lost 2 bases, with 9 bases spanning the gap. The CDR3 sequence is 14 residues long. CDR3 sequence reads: CASSSQGPYNEQFF. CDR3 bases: TGTGCCAGCAGCTCACAGGGACCCTACAATGAGCAGTTCTTC.

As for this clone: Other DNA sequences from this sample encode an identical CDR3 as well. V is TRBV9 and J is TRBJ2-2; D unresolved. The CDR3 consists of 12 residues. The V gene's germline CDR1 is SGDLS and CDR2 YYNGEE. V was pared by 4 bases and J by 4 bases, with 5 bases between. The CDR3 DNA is TGTGCCAGCAGCCCCTCCACCGGGGAGCTGTTTTTT. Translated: CASSPSTGELFF.

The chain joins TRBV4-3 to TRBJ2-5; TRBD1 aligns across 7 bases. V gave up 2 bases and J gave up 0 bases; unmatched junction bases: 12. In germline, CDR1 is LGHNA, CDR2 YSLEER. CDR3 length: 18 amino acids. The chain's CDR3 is CASSQTRQGLMYQETQYF. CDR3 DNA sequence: TGCGCCAGCAGCCAAACCAGACAGGGTTTGATGTACCAAGAGACCCAGTACTTC.

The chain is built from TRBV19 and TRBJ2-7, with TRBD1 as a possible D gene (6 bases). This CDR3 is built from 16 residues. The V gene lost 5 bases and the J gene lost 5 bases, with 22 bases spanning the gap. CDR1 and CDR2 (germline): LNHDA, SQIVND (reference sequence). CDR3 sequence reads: CASSPRWGPQPDEQYF. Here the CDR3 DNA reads TGTGCCAGTAGTCCGCGGTGGGGGCCCCAACCGGACGAGCAGTACTTC. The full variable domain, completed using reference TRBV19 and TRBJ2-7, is DGGITQSPKYLFRKEGQNVTLSCEQNLNHDAMYWYRQDPGQGLRLIYYSQIVNDFQKGDIAEGYSVSREKKESFPLTVTSAQKNPTAFYLCASSPRWGPQPDEQYFGPGTRLTVT.